One sample yielded the 3 T cell receptor beta chains listed below, sequenced in a study of cytomegalovirus exposure and HLA in healthy donors. PCR amplification relied on 60 Vbeta primers (plus 13 Jbeta primers). Clones were sequenced by immunoSEQ multiplex PCR, and TCRdb holds only the in-frame ones, with some missing. Of around 97,000 clones listed, 73% are singletons. The specimen was PBMCs. These receptors came from a man aged 35 to 55 in good health and CMV-seronegative.

CDR3 region: CASSKNRGLNTEAFF. CDR3 sequence (DNA): TGTGCCAGCAGCAAAAACAGGGGATTGAACACTGAAGCTTTCTTT. The chain links TRBV5-4 to TRBJ1-1; 7 nucleotides line up with TRBD1. V was clipped by 4 bases and J by 0 bases; unmatched bases: 6. Germline V gene data show CDR1 as SGHNT and CDR2 as YYREEE (reference sequence). The CDR3 loop spans 15 amino acids.

This clone was seen only a few times. The genes are TRBV5-6 and TRBJ1-6; weak D call: TRBD1 (6 bases). The germline gives CDR1 SGHDT, CDR2 YYEEEE. V dropped 2 bases and J dropped 9 bases, with 12 bases sitting between them. The CDR3 runs to 14 residues. The CDR3 nucleotides read TGTGCCAGCAGCTTAGGACAGACGAGTTCACCCCTCCACTTT. It codes for CASSLGQTSSPLHF.

As regards this clone: As the CDR3 is not closed by the conserved phenylalanine or tryptophan, this likely results from a read error. The rearrangement links TRBV29-1 to TRBJ1-2; D unclear. The length of the CDR3 is 12 residues. Trimming left V 4 bases short and J 4 bases short, with 10 bases between. Per the germline V gene, CDR1 is SQVTM and CDR2 is ANQGSEA. The CDR3 spells CSVVTPTYGYTV. CDR3 bases: TGCAGCGTTGTGACACCCACCTATGGCTACACCGTC.